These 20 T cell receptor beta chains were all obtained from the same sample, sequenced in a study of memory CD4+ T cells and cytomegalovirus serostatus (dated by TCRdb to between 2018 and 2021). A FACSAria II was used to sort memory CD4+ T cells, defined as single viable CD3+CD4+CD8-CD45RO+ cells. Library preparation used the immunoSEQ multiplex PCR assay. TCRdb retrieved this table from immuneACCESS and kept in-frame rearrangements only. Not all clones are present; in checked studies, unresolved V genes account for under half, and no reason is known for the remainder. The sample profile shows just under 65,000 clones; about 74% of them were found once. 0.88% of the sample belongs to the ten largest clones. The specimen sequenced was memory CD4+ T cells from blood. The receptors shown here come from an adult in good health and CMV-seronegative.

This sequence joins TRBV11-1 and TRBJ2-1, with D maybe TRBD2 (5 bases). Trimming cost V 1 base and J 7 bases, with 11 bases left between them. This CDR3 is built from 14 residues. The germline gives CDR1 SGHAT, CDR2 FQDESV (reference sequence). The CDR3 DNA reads TGTGCCAGCAGCTTAGATCGGGGTGGGAATGAGCAGTTCTTC. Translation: CASSLDRGGNEQFF.

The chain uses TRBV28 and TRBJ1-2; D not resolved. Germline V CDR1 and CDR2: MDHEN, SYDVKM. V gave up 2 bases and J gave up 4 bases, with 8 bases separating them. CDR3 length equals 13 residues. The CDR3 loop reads CASSLRRFYGYTF. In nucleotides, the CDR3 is TGTGCCAGCAGTTTACGGAGGTTCTATGGCTACACCTTC.

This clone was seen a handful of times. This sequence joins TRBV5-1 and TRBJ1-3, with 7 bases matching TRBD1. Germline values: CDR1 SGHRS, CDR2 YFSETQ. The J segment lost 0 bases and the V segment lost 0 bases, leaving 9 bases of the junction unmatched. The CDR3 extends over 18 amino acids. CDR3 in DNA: TGCGCCAGCAGCTTGGGCACCGGGACAGCGCACTCTGGAAACACCATATATTTT. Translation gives CASSLGTGTAHSGNTIYF.

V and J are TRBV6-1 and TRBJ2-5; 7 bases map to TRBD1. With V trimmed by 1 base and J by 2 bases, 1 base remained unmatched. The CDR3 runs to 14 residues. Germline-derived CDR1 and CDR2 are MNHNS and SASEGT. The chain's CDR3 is CASSEGTGQETQYF. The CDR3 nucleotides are TGTGCCAGCAGTGAAGGGACAGGTCAAGAGACCCAGTACTTC.

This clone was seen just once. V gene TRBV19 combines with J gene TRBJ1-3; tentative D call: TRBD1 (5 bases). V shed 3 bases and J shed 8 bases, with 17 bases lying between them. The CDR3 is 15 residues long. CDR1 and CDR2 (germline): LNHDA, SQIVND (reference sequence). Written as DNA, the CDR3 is TGTGCCAGTAGTATTTGGGGACGTGCAGAAGACACCATATATTTT. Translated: CASSIWGRAEDTIYF.

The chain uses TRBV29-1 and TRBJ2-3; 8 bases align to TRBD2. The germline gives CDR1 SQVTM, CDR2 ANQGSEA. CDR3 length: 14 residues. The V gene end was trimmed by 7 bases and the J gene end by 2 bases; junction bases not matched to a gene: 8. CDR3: CSGTSGETTDTQYF. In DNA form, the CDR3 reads TGCAGCGGTACTAGCGGAGAGACCACAGATACGCAGTATTTT.

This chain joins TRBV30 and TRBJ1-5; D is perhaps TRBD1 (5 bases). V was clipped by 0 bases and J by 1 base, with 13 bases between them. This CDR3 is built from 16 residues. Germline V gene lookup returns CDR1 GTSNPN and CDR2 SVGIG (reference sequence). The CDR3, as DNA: TGTGCCTGGAGTGTACGGTTACGGGGGAGCAATCAGCCCCAGCATTTT. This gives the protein CAWSVRLRGSNQPQHF.

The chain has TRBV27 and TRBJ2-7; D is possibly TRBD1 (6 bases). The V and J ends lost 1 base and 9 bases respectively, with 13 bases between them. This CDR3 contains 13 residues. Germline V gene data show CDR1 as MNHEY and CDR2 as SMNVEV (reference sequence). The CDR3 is CASSLYGQGRQYF. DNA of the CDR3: TGTGCCAGCAGTTTATATGGTCAGGGGAGGCAGTACTTC.

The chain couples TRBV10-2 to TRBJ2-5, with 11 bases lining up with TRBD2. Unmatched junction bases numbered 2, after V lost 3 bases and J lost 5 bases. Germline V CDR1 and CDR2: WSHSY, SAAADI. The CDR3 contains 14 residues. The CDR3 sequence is CASSDPSGRETQYF. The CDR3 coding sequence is TGCGCCAGCAGTGATCCTAGCGGGAGGGAGACCCAGTACTTC.

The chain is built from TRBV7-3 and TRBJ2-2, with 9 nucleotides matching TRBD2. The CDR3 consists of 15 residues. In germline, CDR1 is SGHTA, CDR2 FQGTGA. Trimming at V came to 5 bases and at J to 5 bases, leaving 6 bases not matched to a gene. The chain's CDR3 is CASSLVAGGTGELFF. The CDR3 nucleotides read TGTGCCAGCAGCCTTGTTGCGGGAGGGACCGGGGAGCTGTTTTTT.

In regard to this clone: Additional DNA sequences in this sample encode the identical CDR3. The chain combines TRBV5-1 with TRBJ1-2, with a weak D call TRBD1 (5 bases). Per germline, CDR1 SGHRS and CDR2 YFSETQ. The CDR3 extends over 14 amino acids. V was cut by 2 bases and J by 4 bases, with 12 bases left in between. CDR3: CASSLGAGGYGYTF. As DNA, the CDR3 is TGCGCCAGCAGCTTAGGGGCCGGGGGCTATGGCTACACCTTC.

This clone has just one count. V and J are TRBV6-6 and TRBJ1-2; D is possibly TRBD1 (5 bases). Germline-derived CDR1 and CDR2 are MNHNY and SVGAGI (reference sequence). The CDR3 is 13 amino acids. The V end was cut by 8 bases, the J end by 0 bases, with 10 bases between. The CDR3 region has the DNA TGTGCCAGCTCGCCAGGGACTAACTATGGCTACACCTTC. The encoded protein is CASSPGTNYGYTF.

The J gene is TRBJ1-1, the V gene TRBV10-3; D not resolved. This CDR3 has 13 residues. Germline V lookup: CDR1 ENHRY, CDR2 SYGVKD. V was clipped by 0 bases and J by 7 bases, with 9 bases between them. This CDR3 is CAISESDGDEAFF. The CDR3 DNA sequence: TGTGCCATCAGTGAGTCGGACGGCGATGAAGCTTTCTTT.

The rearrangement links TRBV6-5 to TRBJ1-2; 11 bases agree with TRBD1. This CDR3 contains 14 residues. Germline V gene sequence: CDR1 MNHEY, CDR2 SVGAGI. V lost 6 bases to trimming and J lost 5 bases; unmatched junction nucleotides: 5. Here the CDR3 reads CASSQGQGVYGYTF. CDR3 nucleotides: TGTGCCAGCAGCCAGGGACAGGGGGTATATGGCTACACCTTC.

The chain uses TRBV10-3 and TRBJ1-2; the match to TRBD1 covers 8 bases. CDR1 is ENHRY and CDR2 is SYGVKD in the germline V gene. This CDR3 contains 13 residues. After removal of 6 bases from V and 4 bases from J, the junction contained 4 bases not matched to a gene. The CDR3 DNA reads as TGTGCCATCAGGGACAGGGAGGCCTATGGCTACACCTTC. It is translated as CAIRDREAYGYTF.

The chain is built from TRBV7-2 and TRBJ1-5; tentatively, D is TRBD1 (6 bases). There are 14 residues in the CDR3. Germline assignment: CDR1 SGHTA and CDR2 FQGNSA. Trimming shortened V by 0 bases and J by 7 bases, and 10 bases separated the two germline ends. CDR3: CASSLAGAGQPQHF. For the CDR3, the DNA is TGTGCCAGCAGCTTAGCGGGGGCGGGCCAGCCCCAGCATTTT.

The CDR3 coding sequence is TGTGCCAGCAGCTTAGACTCGGGAGCAGGGACAGATACGCAGTATTTT. It encodes CASSLDSGAGTDTQYF. This rearrangement joins TRBV7-2 to TRBJ2-3, with D possibly being TRBD2 (6 bases). The CDR3 has 16 residues. Between the trimmed V and J ends, which lost 1 base and 3 bases, there was a span of 14 bases. The germline V gene encodes CDR1 SGHTA and CDR2 FQGNSA.

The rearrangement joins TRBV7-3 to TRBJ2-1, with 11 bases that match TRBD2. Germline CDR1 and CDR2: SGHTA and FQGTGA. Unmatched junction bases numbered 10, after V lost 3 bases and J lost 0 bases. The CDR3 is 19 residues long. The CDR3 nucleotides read TGTGCCAGCAGCTTGACCGGGACTAGCGGAAGTAGCTCCTACAATGAGCAGTTCTTC. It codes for CASSLTGTSGSSSYNEQFF.

Written as DNA, the CDR3 is TGTGCCAGCAGTTCCTCTGCGGGTAACACAGATACGCAGTATTTT. It codes for CASSSSAGNTDTQYF. J is TRBJ2-3 and V is TRBV7-9, with a possible D match to TRBD2 (5 bases). Germline CDR1 reads SEHNR; CDR2 reads FQNEAQ (reference sequence). The CDR3 runs 15 residues. Trimming took off 6 bases at V and 2 bases at J, with 15 bases between the two ends.

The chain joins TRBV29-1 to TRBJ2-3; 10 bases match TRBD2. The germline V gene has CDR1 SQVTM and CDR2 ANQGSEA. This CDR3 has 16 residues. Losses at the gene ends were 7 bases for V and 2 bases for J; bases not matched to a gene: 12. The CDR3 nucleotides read TGCAGCGCACAACCCTTAGCGGGGGGATACACAGATACGCAGTATTTT. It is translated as CSAQPLAGGYTDTQYF.